Below are 19 T cell receptor beta chains sequenced from a single sample in a study of graft-versus-host responses after intestinal transplantation. Libraries were prepared by immunoSEQ multiplex PCR; TCRdb keeps only in-frame clonotypes and omits some of them. There are 85,000 to 90,000 clones in the sample; 85% to 90% occur only once, and around 0.11% lies in the top ten. Their antigens remain unidentified. The input for sequencing was unstimulated CD4+ T cells sorted from spleen or lymph node cells, taken before intestinal transplant. The source is a human donor who received an intestinal transplant.

The table lists this clone with a count of one. V and J are TRBV9 and TRBJ1-1, with 8 bases aligning to TRBD1. The germline V gene has CDR1 SGDLS and CDR2 YYNGEE. The CDR3 covers 17 residues. V trimming: 3 bases; J trimming: 4 bases; junction bases outside the gene matches: 14. The CDR3 bases are TGTGCCAGCAGCGCTTTTCCCGGGACAGGTTTGGGCACTGAAGCTTTCTTT. This encodes CASSAFPGTGLGTEAFF.

The gene calls are TRBV18 and TRBJ1-1, with D possibly TRBD1 on 5 matching bases. The CDR3 loop spans 15 amino acids. Trimming left V 3 bases short and J 4 bases short, with 15 bases between. Germline CDR1 and CDR2: KGHSH and LQKENI. The CDR3 DNA follows: TGTGCCAGCTCACCTCAAACAGGTGATAGCACTGAAGCTTTCTTT. Protein product: CASSPQTGDSTEAFF.

The CDR3 DNA is TGTGCCAGCGCGCCCGGTCATTTGGAGACCCAGTACTTC. It codes for CASAPGHLETQYF. This sequence joins TRBV2 and TRBJ2-5; D gene uncertain. The CDR3 covers 13 residues. From germline, CDR1 is SNHLY and CDR2 FYNNEI. V gave up 8 bases and J gave up 5 bases, with 15 bases separating them.

The chain employs TRBV7-9 and TRBJ2-7; D is perhaps TRBD1 (6 bases). Between the trimmed V and J ends, which lost 4 bases and 1 base, there was a span of 17 bases. The germline gives CDR1 SEHNR, CDR2 FQNEAQ (reference sequence). CDR3 size: 16 residues. CDR3 residues: CASSSTKGVRSYEQYF. The CDR3 nucleotides are TGTGCCAGCAGCTCCACGAAGGGGGTGCGATCCTACGAGCAGTACTTC.

The chain couples TRBV6-1 to TRBJ2-7; the D is unclear. This CDR3 region has 15 residues. CDR1 MNHNS and CDR2 SASEGT come from the germline V gene. The V gene lost 3 bases and the J gene lost 3 bases, with 15 bases spanning the gap. DNA of the CDR3: TGTGCCAGCAGTGAGGTAGGCCGACCGGGCTACGAGCAGTACTTC. Its translation: CASSEVGRPGYEQYF.

The chain links TRBV29-1 to TRBJ2-2; 12 bases agree with TRBD2. After removal of 4 bases from V and 4 bases from J, the junction contained 4 bases not matched to a gene. The CDR3 loop spans 15 amino acids. Germline CDR1 is SQVTM and CDR2 is ANQGSEA. DNA for the CDR3: TGCAGCGTTGGACTAGCGGGGGTGAGCACCGGGGAGCTGTTTTTT. Translation: CSVGLAGVSTGELFF.

This chain joins TRBV7-9 and TRBJ2-3; TRBD2 agrees at 14 bases. The length of the CDR3 is 16 residues. After removal of 5 bases from V and 2 bases from J, the junction contained 3 bases not matched to a gene. CDR1 SEHNR and CDR2 FQNEAQ come from the germline V gene (reference sequence). CDR3 sequence (DNA): TGTGCCAGCAGCCGGACTAGCGGGGGGAACACAGATACGCAGTATTTT. It translates to CASSRTSGGNTDTQYF.

The V and J genes are TRBV29-1 and TRBJ1-1, with D maybe TRBD1 (6 bases). Trimming left V 8 bases short and J 5 bases short, with 15 bases between. CDR3 length: 12 residues. CDR1 and CDR2 (germline): SQVTM, ANQGSEA. In DNA, the CDR3 is TGCAGCACACACAGGGCTGGGACTGAAGCTTTCTTT. Translated: CSTHRAGTEAFF.

The table lists this clone with a count of one. An end of the junction does not agree with germline; a read error may underlie this. CDR3 bases: TGTGCTAGCAGCTCCGGGACAGGGCCAGATACGCAGTATTTT. Translating it yields CASSSGTGPDTQYF. V usage is TRBV7-7 and J usage is TRBJ2-3, with 9 bases identical to TRBD1. The CDR3 is 14 residues long. The germline gives CDR1 SSHAT, CDR2 FNYEAQ (reference sequence).

The genes are TRBV9 and TRBJ1-2; a weak D match, TRBD1 (6 bases). The germline V and J ends were trimmed by 3 bases and 7 bases, with 16 bases remaining between them. Germline V CDR1 and CDR2: SGDLS, YYNGEE. The CDR3 totals 14 residues. In nucleotides, the CDR3 is TGTGCCAGCAGCGACCTCAGGGGCGCAGGTGGCTACACCTTC. Amino acid sequence: CASSDLRGAGGYTF.

The genes are TRBV9 and TRBJ1-2, with 7 bases aligning to TRBD1. V was pared by 2 bases and J by 4 bases, with 8 bases of the junction left unmatched. CDR1 and CDR2 (germline): SGDLS, YYNGEE. The CDR3 length is 15 residues. The CDR3 region is CASSVIPGQSYGYTF. The CDR3 nucleotides read TGTGCCAGCAGCGTGATACCGGGACAGAGCTATGGCTACACCTTC. Drawing the rest from reference TRBV9 and TRBJ1-2, the complete variable domain is DSGVTQTPKHLITATGQRVTLRCSPRSGDLSVYWYQQSLDQGLQFLIQYYNGEERAKGNILERFSAQQFPDLHSELNLSSLELGDSALYFCASSVIPGQSYGYTFGSGTRLTVV.

V gene TRBV19 combines with J gene TRBJ1-1; tentative D call: TRBD1 (6 bases). The CDR3 consists of 15 residues. Germline assignment: CDR1 LNHDA and CDR2 SQIVND (reference sequence). Trimming cost V 5 bases and J 5 bases, with 18 bases left between them. DNA of the CDR3: TGTGCCAGTAGTTCGGACTCCCCAGGGGAAACTGAAGCTTTCTTT. It yields the protein CASSSDSPGETEAFF.

V gene TRBV14 combines with J gene TRBJ1-2; no clear D gene. V shed 4 bases and J shed 7 bases, with 10 bases lying between them. Germline V gene sequence: CDR1 SGHDN, CDR2 FVKESK. This CDR3 is 12 amino acids long. The CDR3 reads CASSRLISGYTF. The CDR3 region has the DNA TGTGCCAGCAGCCGACTGATAAGTGGCTACACCTTC.

The rearrangement joins TRBV4-1 to TRBJ2-1; D remains unclear. Germline V gene data show CDR1 as MGHRA and CDR2 as YSYEKL. The V and J ends lost 0 bases and 0 bases respectively, with 6 bases between them. This CDR3 has 15 amino acids. This chain's CDR3 is CASSQELSSYNEQFF. CDR3 nucleotides: TGCGCCAGCAGCCAAGAGCTGAGCTCCTACAATGAGCAGTTCTTC.

The V gene is TRBV5-4, the J gene TRBJ1-1; perhaps TRBD1 as D (6 bases). The CDR3 runs to 14 residues. Trimming left V 3 bases short and J 0 bases short, with 9 bases between. Germline lookup yields CDR1 SGHNT and CDR2 YYREEE (reference sequence). The CDR3 DNA follows: TGTGCCAGCAGCTCAGACAGGATGAACACTGAAGCTTTCTTT. Protein: CASSSDRMNTEAFF.

V usage is TRBV11-2 and J usage is TRBJ2-7; possibly TRBD1 for D (5 bases). V was clipped by 4 bases and J by 6 bases, with 16 bases between them. Germline-derived CDR1 and CDR2 are SGHAT and FQNNGV. This CDR3 region has 14 residues. The CDR3 loop is CASSYRRGPFEQYF. CDR3 nucleotides: TGTGCCAGCAGCTATCGTAGGGGCCCCTTCGAGCAGTACTTC.

V usage is TRBV5-4 and J usage is TRBJ2-2, with 11 bases identical to TRBD1. Germline values: CDR1 SGHNT, CDR2 YYREEE (reference sequence). The CDR3 is 17 residues long. The ends lost 5 bases at V and 0 bases at J; junction bases unmatched: 6. CDR3 DNA: TGTGCCAGCAGGTCCGGGACAGGGGGACCGAACACCGGGGAGCTGTTTTTT. It yields the protein CASRSGTGGPNTGELFF.

The chain joins TRBV18 to TRBJ1-4; D remains unclear. The CDR3 is made up of 14 amino acids. Germline V gene lookup returns CDR1 KGHSH and CDR2 LQKENI. V shed 6 bases and J shed 6 bases, with 14 bases lying between them. CDR3 nucleotide sequence: TGTGCCAGCTCCCGAGGGCAGAGATATGAAAAACTGTTTTTT. It specifies CASSRGQRYEKLFF.

The chain couples TRBV2 to TRBJ2-5; no clear D. Judging by the DNA end, TRBJ2-7 fits better; the J call may be wrong. Germline loops: CDR1 SNHLY, CDR2 FYNNEI. The CDR3 is 11 residues long. The CDR3 here is CASSEAYEQYF. Written as DNA, the CDR3 is TGTGCCAGCAGTGAAGCTTACGAGCAGTACTTC.